This T cell receptor (beta chain) was captured by sequencing in a study of T cells in Graves' hyperthyroidism and ophthalmopathy. The CDR3 is made up of 15 amino acids. The V and J ends lost 6 bases and 11 bases, in that order; junction bases with no gene match: 15. RNA transcripts served as the template for amplifying TCR beta CDR3 regions. When the TCR CDR3 underwent first-round RT-PCR, the HTBI primer set was used. TCRdb called the multiplex PCR reads again in MiXCR, with one record for every CDR3 protein. The sample lists hundreds of thousands of distinct CDR3 sequences; over 12% were seen once. The specimen sequenced was blood. The TCR sequence derives from a woman aged 35 to 49 with Graves' ophthalmopathy. The J gene is TRBJ1-1, the V gene TRBV12-3 or TRBV12-4, with 10 bases aligning to TRBD1. This CDR3 reads CASSTSSGTGDAAFF. The CDR3 coding sequence is TGTGCCAGCAGCACCTCCTCCGGGACAGGGGATGCGGCTTTCTTT.